This T cell receptor beta chain comes out of a study of blood T cell repertoires in COVID-19. About the research overall: Samples came from the United States, Italy and Spain, spanning acute and convalescent COVID-19.

This CDR3 contains 14 residues. Looked up from germline, CDR1 is LGHDT and CDR2 is YNNKEL (reference sequence). V dropped 4 bases and J dropped 15 bases, with 22 bases sitting between them. Original handling: Amplification from reference gene primers served as the basis for estimated nucleated cell counts. Only in-frame clones appear in the TCRdb table, and some are missing; sequencing was by immunoSEQ multiplex PCR. V and J calls and clone size are as listed in that table; D and trimming were resolved from the DNA. The sample includes about 240,000 clones, roughly 87% of them seen just once. The chain carries TRBV3-1 (or the pseudogene TRBV3-2) and TRBJ2-1, with a tentative D call TRBD1 (6 bases). The clonotype originates from a man in his 60s who had recovered from COVID-19. Sequencing was done on a sample of peripheral blood. CDR3 nucleotides: TGTGCCAGCAGCCTCCGCGCCCTACAGGGTGTTTCGTTCTTC. Translating gives CASSLRALQGVSFF.